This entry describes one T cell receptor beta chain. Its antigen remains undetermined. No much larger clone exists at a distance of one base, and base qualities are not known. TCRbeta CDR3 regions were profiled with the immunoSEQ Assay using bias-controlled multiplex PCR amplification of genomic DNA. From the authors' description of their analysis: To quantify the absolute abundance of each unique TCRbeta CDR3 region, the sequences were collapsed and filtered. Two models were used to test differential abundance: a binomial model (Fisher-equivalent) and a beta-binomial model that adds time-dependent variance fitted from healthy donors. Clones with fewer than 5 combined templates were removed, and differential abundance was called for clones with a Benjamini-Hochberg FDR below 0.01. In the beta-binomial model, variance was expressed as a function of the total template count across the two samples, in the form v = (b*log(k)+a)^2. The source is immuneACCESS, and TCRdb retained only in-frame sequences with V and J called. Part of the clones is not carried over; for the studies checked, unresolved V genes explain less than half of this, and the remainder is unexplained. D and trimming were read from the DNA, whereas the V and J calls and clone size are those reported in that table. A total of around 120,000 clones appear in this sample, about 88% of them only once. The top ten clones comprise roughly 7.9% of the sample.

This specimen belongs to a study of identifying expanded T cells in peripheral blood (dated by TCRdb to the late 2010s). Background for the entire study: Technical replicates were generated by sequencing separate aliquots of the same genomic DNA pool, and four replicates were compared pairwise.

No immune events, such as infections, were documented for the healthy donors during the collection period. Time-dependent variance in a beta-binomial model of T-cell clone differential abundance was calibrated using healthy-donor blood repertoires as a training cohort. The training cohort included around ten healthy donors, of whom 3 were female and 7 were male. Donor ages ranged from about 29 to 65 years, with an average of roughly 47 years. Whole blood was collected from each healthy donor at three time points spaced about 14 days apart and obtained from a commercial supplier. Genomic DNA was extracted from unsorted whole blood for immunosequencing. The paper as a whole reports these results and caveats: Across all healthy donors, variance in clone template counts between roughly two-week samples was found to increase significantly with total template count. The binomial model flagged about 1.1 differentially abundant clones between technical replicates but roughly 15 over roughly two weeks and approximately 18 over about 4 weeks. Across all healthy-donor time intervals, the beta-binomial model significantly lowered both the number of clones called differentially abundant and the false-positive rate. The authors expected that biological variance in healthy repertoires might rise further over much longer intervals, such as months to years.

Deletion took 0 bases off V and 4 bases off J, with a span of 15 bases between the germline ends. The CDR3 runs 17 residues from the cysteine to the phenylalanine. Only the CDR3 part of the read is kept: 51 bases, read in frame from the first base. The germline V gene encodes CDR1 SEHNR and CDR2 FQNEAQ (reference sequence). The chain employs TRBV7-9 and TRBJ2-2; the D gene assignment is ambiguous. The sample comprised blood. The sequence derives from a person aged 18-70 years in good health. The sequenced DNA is TGTGCCAGCAGCTTAGCTTTCGCTGCACAGAGCACCGGGGAGCTGTTTTTT. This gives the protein CASSLAFAAQSTGELFF.